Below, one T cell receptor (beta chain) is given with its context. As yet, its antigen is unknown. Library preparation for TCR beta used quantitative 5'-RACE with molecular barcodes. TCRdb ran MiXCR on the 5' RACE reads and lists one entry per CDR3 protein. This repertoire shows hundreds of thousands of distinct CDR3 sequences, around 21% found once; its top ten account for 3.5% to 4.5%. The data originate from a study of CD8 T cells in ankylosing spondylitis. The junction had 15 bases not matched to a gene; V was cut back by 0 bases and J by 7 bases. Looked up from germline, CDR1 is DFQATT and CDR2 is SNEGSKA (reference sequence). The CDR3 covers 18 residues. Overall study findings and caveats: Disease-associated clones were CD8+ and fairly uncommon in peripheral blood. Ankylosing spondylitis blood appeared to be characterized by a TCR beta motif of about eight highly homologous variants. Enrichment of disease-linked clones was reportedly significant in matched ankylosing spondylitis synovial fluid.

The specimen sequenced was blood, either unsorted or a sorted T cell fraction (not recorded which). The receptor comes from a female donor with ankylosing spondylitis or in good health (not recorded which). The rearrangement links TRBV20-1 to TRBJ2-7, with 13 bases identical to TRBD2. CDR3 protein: CSARDTSLRLAGGGEQYF. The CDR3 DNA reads TGCAGTGCTAGAGATACCTCCCTCCGACTAGCGGGAGGTGGGGAGCAGTACTTC.